The entry below gives a single T cell receptor beta chain sequence along with its context. This table comes from immunoSEQ multiplex PCR, and its TCRdb copy is limited to in-frame clones, with some not included. Among 350,000 to 400,000 clones listed, about 90% were seen once. This CDR3 is built from 13 residues. V was pared by 5 bases and J by 8 bases, with 16 bases between. The V gene's germline CDR1 is SNHLY and CDR2 FYNNEI. Participant age was roughly 18 to 89 years, and participants resided in around 24 US areas. Participants were placed into cohorts based on the clinical history they reported. Cohort 3 donors were reported recovered after two negative PCRs, clearance, or symptom resolution. This specimen comes from a study of blood T cell repertoires in COVID-19. Looking at the study overall: PBMCs, B-cell-depleted T cells, or T cells provided the cDNA or gDNA that made up the material.

The chain employs TRBV2 and TRBJ2-7, with D maybe TRBD1 (5 bases). The source is a woman aged 25 to 45 who had recovered from COVID-19. Sequenced input: PBMCs or T cells enriched from blood (not recorded which). CDR3 sequence: CASSLSLQAQQYF. CDR3 in DNA: TGTGCCAGCAGTTTATCGTTACAGGCCCAGCAGTACTTC.